The clone carrying this T cell receptor (beta chain) was found a few times. Its antigen is not known. The sample belongs to a study of T cell repertoires in cytomegalovirus infection. Turning to the study itself: Both CMV infection and a matching HLA type were indicated by public TCR beta signatures.

Germline V gene sequence: CDR1 LNHDA, CDR2 SQIVND (reference sequence). CDR3 length equals 13 residues. The J segment lost 9 bases and the V segment lost 5 bases, leaving 5 bases of the junction unmatched. A single record per CDR3 protein comes from TCRdb applying MiXCR to the reads. The table includes approximately 70,000 distinct CDR3 sequences, 20% to 25% detected once. The specimen sequenced was PBMCs, sequenced either directly or after in vitro stimulation (not recorded which). The chain is built from TRBV19 and TRBJ2-1; 9 nucleotides agree with TRBD2. This clonotype was sampled from a human donor in good health (CMV status not recorded). Some clones in this sample may be carry-over from other donors' samples. The CDR3 spells CASSDSGRVEQFF. CDR3 DNA sequence: TGTGCCAGTAGTGATAGCGGGAGAGTTGAGCAGTTCTTC.